Following are 26 T cell receptor beta chains from one sample sequenced in a study of T cells in Graves' hyperthyroidism and ophthalmopathy. RNA transcripts gave rise to amplified TCR beta CDR3 regions. A set of HTBI primers served as the primers for a first-round RT-PCR of the TCR CDR3. TCRdb re-analysed the multiplex PCR reads in MiXCR, keeping a single row per CDR3 protein. This sample has around 800,000 distinct CDR3 sequences, with over 35% found just once. Sequenced sample: blood. Receptors were obtained from a man aged 18 to 30 with Graves' hyperthyroidism.

This clonotype has only a few counts. The V gene is TRBV5-1, the J gene TRBJ1-5, with a tentative D call TRBD1 (5 bases). The V gene lost 9 bases and the J gene lost 3 bases, with 16 bases spanning the gap. This CDR3 has 14 residues. CDR1 and CDR2 (germline): SGHRS, YFSETQ. CDR3 nucleotides: TGCGCCAACCACCGGGACGATCACAATCAGCCCCAGCATTTT. Translated: CANHRDDHNQPQHF.

The V call is TRBV6-5, the J call TRBJ2-7; 12 bases line up with TRBD2. The germline gives CDR1 MNHEY, CDR2 SVGAGI. This CDR3 region has 15 residues. J gave up 5 bases and V 6 bases, and 8 bases lay outside the gene matches. CDR3 in DNA: TGTGCCAGCAGGATCCAACTAGCGGGAGGACACGAGCAGTACTTC. Translating gives CASRIQLAGGHEQYF.

This clonotype has only a few counts. V usage is TRBV29-1 and J usage is TRBJ2-7, with a tentative D call TRBD1 (6 bases). CDR3 size: 13 residues. Germline V gene sequence: CDR1 SQVTM, CDR2 ANQGSEA. V was shortened by 5 bases and J by 3 bases, with 14 bases between the two germline ends. The CDR3 nucleotides are TGCAGCGTTTTTGTCACAGGGATCTACGAGCAGTACTTC. Amino acids: CSVFVTGIYEQYF.

This clonotype has a count of ten or more. The V and J genes are TRBV9 and TRBJ2-2; the D is unclear. From germline, CDR1 is SGDLS and CDR2 YYNGEE. The CDR3 extends over 13 amino acids. Deletions cut 3 bases from V and 13 bases from J, with 16 bases between. CDR3 in amino acids: CASSASGRSWLFF. As DNA, the CDR3 is TGTGCCAGCAGCGCGAGTGGGCGCTCTTGGCTGTTTTTT. Full variable domain (remainder filled in from reference TRBV9 and TRBJ2-2): DSGVTQTPKHLITATGQRVTLRCSPRSGDLSVYWYQQSLDQGLQFLIQYYNGEERAKGNILERFSAQQFPDLHSELNLSSLELGDSALYFCASSASGRSWLFFGEGSRLTVL.

The J gene is TRBJ2-7, the V gene TRBV9; the match to TRBD1 covers 8 bases. Germline assignment: CDR1 SGDLS and CDR2 YYNGEE. V lost 0 bases to trimming and J lost 4 bases; unmatched junction nucleotides: 6. This CDR3 has 15 amino acids. Here the CDR3 reads CASSVGGTGMYEQYF. Written as DNA, the CDR3 is TGTGCCAGCAGCGTAGGAGGGACAGGAATGTACGAGCAGTACTTC. Using reference TRBV9 and TRBJ2-7 for the parts outside the CDR3, the full variable domain is DSGVTQTPKHLITATGQRVTLRCSPRSGDLSVYWYQQSLDQGLQFLIQYYNGEERAKGNILERFSAQQFPDLHSELNLSSLELGDSALYFCASSVGGTGMYEQYFGPGTRLTVT.

There are a few counts of this clonotype. The chain recombines TRBV6-1 with TRBJ1-5; D uncertain. The CDR3 runs 13 residues. Deletions cut 8 bases from V and 6 bases from J, with 14 bases between. The V gene's germline CDR1 is MNHNS and CDR2 SASEGT. CDR3 coding DNA: TGTGCCAGCTCATCCGGGTACGGTCAGCCCCAGCATTTT. Protein product: CASSSGYGQPQHF.

Ten or more counts support this clonotype. The V gene is TRBV10-3, the J gene TRBJ1-1, with 9 positions matching TRBD1. This CDR3 is 15 amino acids long. Germline V lookup: CDR1 ENHRY, CDR2 SYGVKD. Trimming cost V 0 bases and J 5 bases; bases outside gene matches: 4. The CDR3 protein is CAISESTGGLTEAFF. In DNA form, the CDR3 reads TGTGCCATCAGTGAGTCCACAGGGGGCTTGACTGAAGCTTTCTTT.

This clonotype occurred many times. J is TRBJ2-5 and V is TRBV24-1; no clear D gene. The CDR3 covers 13 residues. Trimming took 0 bases from V and 3 from J, leaving 4 bases between them. CDR1 and CDR2 from the germline V gene are KGHDR and SFDVKD. The CDR3 DNA sequence: TGTGCCACCAGTGATTTGCTCGAAGAGACCCAGTACTTC. Its translation: CATSDLLEETQYF.

Ten or more counts support this clonotype. The genes are TRBV7-6 and TRBJ2-2; 8 nucleotides match TRBD2. CDR1 and CDR2 (germline): SGHVS, FNYEAQ. CDR3 size: 17 residues. The V and J ends lost 2 bases and 4 bases, in that order; junction bases with no gene match: 9. CDR3 in DNA: TGTGCCAGCAGCTTAACCGGACTAGCTAGTCGCACCGGGGAGCTGTTTTTT. It yields the protein CASSLTGLASRTGELFF. The full variable domain, in which reference TRBV7-6 and TRBJ2-2 provide the parts outside the CDR3, is GAGVSQSPRYKVTKRGQDVALRCDPISGHVSLYWYRQALGQGPEFLTYFNYEAQQDKSGLPNDRFSAERPEGSISTLTIQRTEQRDSAMYRCASSLTGLASRTGELFFGEGSRLTVL.

This clonotype occurred a few times. The chain has TRBV29-1 and TRBJ2-5; D is unresolved. The CDR3 runs to 13 residues. The V end was cut by 5 bases, the J end by 2 bases, with 12 bases between. Germline V lookup: CDR1 SQVTM, CDR2 ANQGSEA. This CDR3 is CSVNWWYQETQYF. Written as DNA, the CDR3 is TGCAGCGTTAATTGGTGGTATCAAGAGACCCAGTACTTC. Using reference TRBV29-1 and TRBJ2-5 for the parts outside the CDR3, the full variable domain is SAVISQKPSRDICQRGTSLTIQCQVDSQVTMMFWYRQQPGQSLTLIATANQGSEATYESGFVIDKFPISRPNLTFSTLTVSNMSPEDSSIYLCSVNWWYQETQYFGPGTRLLVL.

The rearrangement joins TRBV13 to TRBJ1-1; D remains unclear. The CDR3 has 14 amino acids. The V end was cut by 5 bases, the J end by 3 bases, with 13 bases between. CDR1 is PRHDT and CDR2 is FYEKMQ in the germline V gene (reference sequence). The CDR3 region is CASSQEVGHTEAFF. CDR3 sequence (DNA): TGTGCCAGCAGCCAAGAAGTTGGGCACACTGAAGCTTTCTTT.

This clonotype was seen more than once but under ten times. The chain couples TRBV6-6 to TRBJ1-1; unclear D gene. Trimming took 6 bases from V and 9 from J, leaving 14 bases between them. Germline V CDR1 and CDR2: MNHNY, SVGAGI (reference sequence). This CDR3 has 12 residues. The CDR3 nucleotides read TGTGCCAGCAGCGAGGGAGTACTCCAAGCTTTCTTT. It encodes CASSEGVLQAFF.

The J gene is TRBJ2-7, the V gene TRBV14; D tentatively fits TRBD1 or TRBD2 (6 bases each). Germline CDR1 reads SGHDN; CDR2 reads FVKESK. The CDR3 runs 14 residues. Trimming stripped 4 bases from V and 4 bases from J, with 14 bases between. The CDR3 loop reads CASSPGAAGYEQYF. CDR3 in DNA: TGTGCCAGCAGCCCGGGGGCGGCTGGATACGAGCAGTACTTC.

The gene calls are TRBV25-1 and TRBJ1-2; 9 bases are a match to TRBD1. With 7 bases clipped from V and 6 bases from J, the junction kept 6 bases outside the gene matches. The germline CDR1 and CDR2 sequences are MGHDK and SYGVNS. The CDR3 has 13 amino acids. CDR3 protein: CASKMTGGDGYTF. In DNA form, the CDR3 reads TGTGCCAGCAAGATGACAGGGGGTGATGGCTACACCTTC.

The V gene is TRBV19, the J gene TRBJ2-5; D may be TRBD2 (6 bases). The CDR3 contains 14 residues. CDR1 is LNHDA, CDR2 SQIVND, per germline (reference sequence). Trimming took 7 bases from V and 5 from J, leaving 17 bases between them. CDR3 region: CASTPGPAGETQYF. In DNA, the CDR3 is TGTGCCAGTACTCCGGGCCCCGCGGGGGAGACCCAGTACTTC.

This clonotype was detected ten times or more. The chain employs TRBV29-1 and TRBJ1-4; D call uncertain. The length of the CDR3 is 13 residues. Germline CDR1 and CDR2: SQVTM and ANQGSEA. V dropped 4 bases and J dropped 5 bases, with 11 bases sitting between them. The CDR3 DNA sequence: TGCAGCGTTGTAGCCGCCGGAAATGAAAAACTGTTTTTT. The encoded protein is CSVVAAGNEKLFF.

This chain uses TRBV7-2 with TRBJ2-7, with D perhaps TRBD2 (5 bases). The CDR3 runs 15 residues. Trimming shortened V by 5 bases and J by 4 bases, and 18 bases separated the two germline ends. The germline V gene encodes CDR1 SGHTA and CDR2 FQGNSA. This CDR3 is CASSPSNSGPYEQYF. CDR3 DNA: TGTGCCAGCAGCCCCTCCAACAGCGGCCCGTACGAGCAGTACTTC.

V gene TRBV7-9 combines with J gene TRBJ2-6; the D is unclear. Germline CDR1 SEHNR, CDR2 FQNEAQ (reference sequence). This CDR3 contains 15 residues. Trimming shortened V by 5 bases and J by 1 base, and 9 bases separated the two germline ends. DNA of the CDR3: TGTGCCAGCAGCCATATGGGGTCTGGGGCCAACGTCCTGACTTTC. It is translated as CASSHMGSGANVLTF.

This clonotype was detected only once. The chain couples TRBV29-1 to TRBJ2-5; tentatively, D is TRBD1 or TRBD2 (5 bases each). V lost 1 base and J 3 bases, leaving 18 bases between the germline ends. CDR3 length equals 16 residues. CDR1 SQVTM and CDR2 ANQGSEA come from the germline V gene. CDR3 in amino acids: CSVEARGSFTEETQYF. In DNA form, the CDR3 reads TGCAGCGTTGAAGCACGGGGCTCTTTCACTGAAGAGACCCAGTACTTC.

This sequence joins TRBV5-1 and TRBJ2-5; tentatively, D is TRBD1 (8 bases). This CDR3 region has 16 residues. Trimming took 4 bases from V and 4 from J, leaving 20 bases between them. Germline CDR1 reads SGHRS; CDR2 reads YFSETQ. DNA of the CDR3: TGCGCCAGCAGCCCGAACAGGGGGGGGGCTGCAGAGACCCAGTACTTC. This gives the protein CASSPNRGGAAETQYF.

The chain combines TRBV7-2 with TRBJ2-7; D not resolved. Trimming took 8 bases from V and 5 from J, leaving 7 bases between them. The germline CDR1 and CDR2 sequences are SGHTA and FQGNSA. This CDR3 is 10 amino acids long. This CDR3 reads CASRADEQYF. Here the CDR3 DNA reads TGTGCCAGCCGCGCAGACGAGCAGTACTTC. The full variable domain, its missing parts supplied by reference TRBV7-2 and TRBJ2-7, is GAGVSQSPSNKVTEKGKDVELRCDPISGHTALYWYRQSLGQGLEFLIYFQGNSAPDKSGLPSDRFSAERTGGSVSTLTIQRTQQEDSAVYLCASRADEQYFGPGTRLTVT.

Ten or more counts support this clonotype. J is TRBJ2-2 and V is TRBV15, with D maybe TRBD2 (5 bases). V lost 6 bases, J lost 3 bases, and 14 bases lay in between. The CDR3 is 15 residues long. From germline, CDR1 is LNHNV and CDR2 YYDKDF (reference sequence). CDR3 DNA: TGTGCCACCAGGGGCTCAAGCGGCGACACCGGGGAGCTGTTTTTT. Protein product: CATRGSSGDTGELFF.

The rearrangement uses TRBV15 and TRBJ1-2; 9 positions match TRBD1. CDR1 LNHNV and CDR2 YYDKDF come from the germline V gene (reference sequence). This CDR3 has 15 residues. Germline trimming cut 3 bases from V and 6 bases from J; bases unmatched to any gene: 8. The chain's CDR3 is CATSSADRGGHGYTF. The DNA for the CDR3 is TGTGCCACCAGCAGCGCGGACAGGGGTGGGCATGGCTACACCTTC.

This clonotype was detected many times. The chain is built from TRBV12-3 or TRBV12-4 and TRBJ1-5, with TRBD1 matching over 9 bases. This CDR3 is 13 amino acids long. Trimming took 5 bases from V and 9 from J; bases not matched to a gene: 5. CDR3 in DNA: TGTGCCAGCAGTCCGGACAGGGGCAGGCCCCAGCATTTT. Translating it yields CASSPDRGRPQHF.

This rearrangement joins TRBV10-3 to TRBJ1-2; D perhaps matches TRBD1 (5 bases). Trimming cost V 0 bases and J 3 bases, with 8 bases left between them. Germline V gene data show CDR1 as ENHRY and CDR2 as SYGVKD. This CDR3 contains 14 residues. The CDR3 is CAISESSGDYGYTF. In DNA, the CDR3 is TGTGCCATCAGTGAGTCGTCGGGGGACTATGGCTACACCTTC.

The chain is built from TRBV7-9 and TRBJ1-2, with 9 nucleotides matching TRBD1. Germline V gene lookup returns CDR1 SEHNR and CDR2 FQNEAQ (reference sequence). J lost 4 bases, V lost 5 bases, and 11 bases had no gene match. The CDR3 contains 16 residues. CDR3: CASSPGLGQGSYGYTF. Here the CDR3 DNA reads TGTGCCAGCAGCCCCGGTTTGGGACAGGGAAGCTATGGCTACACCTTC. The whole variable domain, filled in from reference TRBV7-9 and TRBJ1-2, reads DTGVSQNPRHKITKRGQNVTFRCDPISEHNRLYWYRQTLGQGPEFLTYFQNEAQLEKSRLLSDRFSAERPKGSFSTLEIQRTEQGDSAMYLCASSPGLGQGSYGYTFGSGTRLTVV.